This T cell receptor beta chain was identified in a study of blood T cell repertoires in COVID-19. Assay used: immunoSEQ multiplex PCR; TCRdb lists only in-frame clones, some missing. The sample lists 150,000 to 200,000 clones; over 70% were seen once. Germline lookup yields CDR1 LNHNV and CDR2 YYDKDF (reference sequence). The ends were cut back, 1 base at V and 8 bases at J, with 17 bases in the middle. The CDR3 extends over 16 amino acids. This clonotype was sampled from a man between 60 and 75 years old with active or convalescent COVID-19. The J gene is TRBJ1-4, the V gene TRBV15, with D tentatively TRBD1 (5 bases). The sample taken for sequencing was peripheral blood. The CDR3 sequence is CATSRGWGQGGEKLFF. CDR3 nucleotides: TGTGCCACCAGCAGAGGGTGGGGTCAGGGCGGAGAAAAACTGTTTTTT.